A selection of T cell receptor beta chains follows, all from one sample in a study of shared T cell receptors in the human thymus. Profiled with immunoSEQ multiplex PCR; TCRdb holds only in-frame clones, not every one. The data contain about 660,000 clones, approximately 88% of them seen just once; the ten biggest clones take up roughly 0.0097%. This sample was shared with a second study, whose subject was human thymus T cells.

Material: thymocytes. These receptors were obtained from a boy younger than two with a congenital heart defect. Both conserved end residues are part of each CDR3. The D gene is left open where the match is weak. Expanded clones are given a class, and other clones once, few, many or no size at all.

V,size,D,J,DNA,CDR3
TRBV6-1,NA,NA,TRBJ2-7,TGTGCCAGCCCCCCGGTAGACAGCTACGAGCAGTACTTC,CASPPVDSYEQYF
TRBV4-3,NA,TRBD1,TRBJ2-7,TGCGCCAGCAGCCAGGATTATCCGGGACAGGGGTACGAGCAGTACTTC,CASSQDYPGQGYEQYF
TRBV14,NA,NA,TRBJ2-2,TGTGCCAGCAGCCGGGTGCAGGGGCACACCGGGGAGCTGTTTTTT,CASSRVQGHTGELFF
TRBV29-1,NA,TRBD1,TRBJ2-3,TGCAGCGGCACAGGGGGAAGGTGGAGCACAGATACGCAGTATTTT,CSGTGGRWSTDTQYF
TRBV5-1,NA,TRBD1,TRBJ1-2,TGCGCCAGCAGCTTCAGGGGGCGCGGGGTTGGCTATGGCTACACCTTC,CASSFRGRGVGYGYTF
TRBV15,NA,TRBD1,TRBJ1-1,TGTGCCACCAGCAGAGTTTGCCCTGACAGGGGGAGGACTGAAGCTTTCTTT,CATSRVCPDRGRTEAFF
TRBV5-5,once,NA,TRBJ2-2,TGTGCCAGCAGCTTCTGGGGGCCAAGGACCGGGGAGCTGTTTTTT,CASSFWGPRTGELFF
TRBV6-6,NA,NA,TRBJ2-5,TGTGCCAGCAGTAAACGGTTCGGGGGTAGAGAGACCCAGTACTTC,CASSKRFGGRETQYF
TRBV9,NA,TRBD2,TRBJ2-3,TGTGCCAGCAGCGCCACACCCAATACTAGCGGGGGGTATACAGATACGCAGTATTTT,CASSATPNTSGGYTDTQYF
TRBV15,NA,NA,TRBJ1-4,TGTGCCACCAGCAGTCCCAGGGTACCTAATGAAAAACTGTTTTTT,CATSSPRVPNEKLFF
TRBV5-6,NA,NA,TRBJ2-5,TGTGCCAGCAGCTCAATGAGGGCGAACCAAGAGACCCAGTACTTC,CASSSMRANQETQYF
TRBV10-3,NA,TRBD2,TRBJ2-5,TGTGCCATCAGTGAGTCATGGACTAGCGACCAAGAGACCCAGTACTTC,CAISESWTSDQETQYF
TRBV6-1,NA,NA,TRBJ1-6,TGTGCCAGCAGACAGGGTCCTAATTCACCCCTCCACTTT,CASRQGPNSPLHF
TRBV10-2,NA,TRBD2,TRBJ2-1,TGCGCCAGCCTCGCACTAGCGGTGAGCTCCTACAATGAGCAGTTCTTC,CASLALAVSSYNEQFF
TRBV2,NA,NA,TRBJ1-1,TGTGCCATCAAGCGGAGATTGGACAGCCAGAACACTGAAGCTTTCTTT,CAIKRRLDSQNTEAFF
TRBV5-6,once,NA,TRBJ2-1,TGTGCCAGCAGCTTGGCCGGAGCGGCTTCCTACAATGAGCAGTTCTTC,CASSLAGAASYNEQFF
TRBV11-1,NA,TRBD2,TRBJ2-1,TGTGCCAGCAGCTTAGCTGGGACTAGCGGGAGTATGCACAATGAGCAGTTCTTC,CASSLAGTSGSMHNEQFF
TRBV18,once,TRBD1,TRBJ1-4,TGTGCCAGCTCACCGGGGACAGGGAGAAGGAGAACAACTAATGAAAAACTGTTTTTT,CASSPGTGRRRTTNEKLFF
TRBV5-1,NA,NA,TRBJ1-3,TGCGCCAGCAGCCAGAGGCCCGGAGCGGGGGACGATTCTGGAAACACCATATATTTT,CASSQRPGAGDDSGNTIYF
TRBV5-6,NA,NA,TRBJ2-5,TGTGCCAGCAGTTACGCCCAGAGGGAGAGGGAGACCCAGTACTTC,CASSYAQRERETQYF
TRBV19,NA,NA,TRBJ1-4,TGTGCCAGTAGTATTCTACCAACTGAAAAACTGTTTTTT,CASSILPTEKLFF
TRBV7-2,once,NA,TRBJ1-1,TGTGCCAGCAGCTTAAGCGGTACGACTGAAGCTTTCTTT,CASSLSGTTEAFF
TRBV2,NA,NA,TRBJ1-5,TGTGCCAGCAGTATGAGGGGACAACTTGGTCAGGGACAGCCCCAGCATTTT,CASSMRGQLGQGQPQHF
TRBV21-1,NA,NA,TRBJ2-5,TGTGCCAGCAGCAAAGAATGGCCGGGACTTCTTCAAGAGACCCAGTACTTC,CASSKEWPGLLQETQYF
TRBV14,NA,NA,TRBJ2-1,TGTGCCAGCAGCCAAGGAGTGTGGGGGAACACAAACAGGGAATCCTACAATGAGCAGTTCTTC,CASSQGVWGNTNRESYNEQFF
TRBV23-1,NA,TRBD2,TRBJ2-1,TGCGCCAGCAGTCAATCCGGGACTAGCTGTTGGAATGAGCAGTTCTTC,CASSQSGTSCWNEQFF
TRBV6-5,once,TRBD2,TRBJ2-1,TGTGCCAGCAGCCGGGACTACCCGGGCAATGAGCAGTTCTTC,CASSRDYPGNEQFF
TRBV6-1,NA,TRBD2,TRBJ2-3,TGTGCCAGCAGTGAGCTGACTAGCGGCACCTTCACAGATACGCAGTATTTT,CASSELTSGTFTDTQYF
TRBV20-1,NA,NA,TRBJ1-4,TGCAGTGCCCGCCAGGAAAAACTGTTTTTT,CSARQEKLFF
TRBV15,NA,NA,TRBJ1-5,TGTGCCACCAGCAGAGGATCCACAGGGCATCAGCCCCAGCATTTT,CATSRGSTGHQPQHF
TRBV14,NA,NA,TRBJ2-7,TGTGCCAGCAGCCAAGATCTCCAGAGGTCCTCCTACGAGCAGTACTTC,CASSQDLQRSSYEQYF
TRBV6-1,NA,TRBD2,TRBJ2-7,TGTGCCAGCAGTGAAAAATGGGGCGGGAGGGGGAACGAGCAGTACTTC,CASSEKWGGRGNEQYF
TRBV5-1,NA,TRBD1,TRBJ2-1,TGCGCCAGCAGCTTGGAAGGACAGGGGAAAGCGAATGAGCAGTTCTTC,CASSLEGQGKANEQFF
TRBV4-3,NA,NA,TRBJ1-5,TGCGCCAGCAGCCAAGCTGGACAGACCAATCAGCCCCAGCATTTT,CASSQAGQTNQPQHF
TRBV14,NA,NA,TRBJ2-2,TGTGCCAGCAGCCTACGAGGCGTGAACACCGGGGAGCTGTTTTTT,CASSLRGVNTGELFF
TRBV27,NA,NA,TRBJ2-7,TGTGCCAGCAGGAAATACTGGGCTTTC,CASRKYWAF
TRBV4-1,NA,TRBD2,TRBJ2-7,TGCGCCAGCAGCCAGGAAACTAGCGGGAGGACTTACGAGCAGTACTTC,CASSQETSGRTYEQYF
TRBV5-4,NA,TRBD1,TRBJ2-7,TGTGCCAGCAGCTCCGACGCTGGACAGGAGGACGAGCAGTACTTC,CASSSDAGQEDEQYF
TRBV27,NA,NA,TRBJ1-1,TGTGCCAGCAACAAAAATCCGAACACTGAAGCTTTCTTT,CASNKNPNTEAFF
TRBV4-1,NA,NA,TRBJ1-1,TGCGCCAGCAGCCAAGCGCCCGGGTTTGAAGCTTTCTTT,CASSQAPGFEAFF
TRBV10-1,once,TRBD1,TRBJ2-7,TGCGCCAGCAGCGACGGGGACGGACAGGGGGGAACCTACGAGCAGTACTTC,CASSDGDGQGGTYEQYF
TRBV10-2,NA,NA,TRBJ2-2,TGCGCCAGCAGTGACGCAGCGGCGAACACCGGGGAGCTGTTTTTT,CASSDAAANTGELFF
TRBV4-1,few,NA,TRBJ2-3,TGCGCCAGCAGCCAAGGGCCCATGAGCACAGATACGCAGTATTTT,CASSQGPMSTDTQYF
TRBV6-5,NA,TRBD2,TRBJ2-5,TGTGCCAGCAGTTACCCCCGGGGGGGAGAAGAGACCCAGTACTTC,CASSYPRGGEETQYF
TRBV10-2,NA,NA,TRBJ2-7,TGCGCCAGCAGTGGGCCGGGACATCCCTACGAGCAGTACTTC,CASSGPGHPYEQYF
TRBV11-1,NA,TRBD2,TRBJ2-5,TGTGCCAGCAGCTACGGCAGGGGACTAGCGGGAGGGAAAGAGACCCAGTACTTC,CASSYGRGLAGGKETQYF
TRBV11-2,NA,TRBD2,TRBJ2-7,TGTGCCAGCAGCCCCGCCCTAGCGGTATCCTACGAGCAGTACTTC,CASSPALAVSYEQYF
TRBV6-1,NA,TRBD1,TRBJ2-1,TGTGCCAGCAGTCCCTGGGACAGGCAGTTCTTC,CASSPWDRQFF
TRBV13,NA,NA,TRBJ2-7,TGTGCCAGCAGCTTCGCCAGGGTGAACGAGCAGTACTTC,CASSFARVNEQYF
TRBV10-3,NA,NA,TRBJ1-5,TGTGCCATCAGTGACCGCCTTGGGGGGGCTCCCTCAGGTAATCAGCCCCAGCATTTT,CAISDRLGGAPSGNQPQHF
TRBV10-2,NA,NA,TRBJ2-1,TGCGCCAGCAGACCTAGCTCCTACAATGAGCAGTTCTTC,CASRPSSYNEQFF